The 21 T cell receptor beta chains below come from one sample, sequenced in a study of CD8+ T cells in alopecia areata. Following RNA extraction, reverse transcription yielded cDNA that acted as the sequencing template. Only in-frame clones appear in the TCRdb table, and some are missing; sequencing was by immunoSEQ multiplex PCR. The table lists around 50,000 clones, 96% of them singletons. The sequencing here drew on CD8+ T cells sorted from blood, taken at week 0. Receptors were obtained from a human donor with alopecia areata.

This clone was seen once. The J gene is TRBJ2-5, the V gene TRBV6-6; D may be TRBD1 or TRBD2 (5 bases each). CDR3 size: 15 residues. From germline, CDR1 is MNHNY and CDR2 SVGAGI (reference sequence). V lost 2 bases and J lost 1, with 11 bases in between. The DNA of the CDR3 is TGTGCCAGCAGTTACGGGGGTGGGGCCCAAGAGACCCAGTACTTC. Its translation is CASSYGGGAQETQYF.

The chain recombines TRBV7-2 with TRBJ2-7, with 8 bases aligning to TRBD1. Per germline, CDR1 SGHTA and CDR2 FQGNSA. The CDR3 has 16 residues. Trimming cost V 7 bases and J 1 base; bases outside gene matches: 12. DNA for the CDR3: TGTGCCAGCACCTACCGGGACAGGCTTCCTTCCTACGAGCAGTACTTC. Protein: CASTYRDRLPSYEQYF.

The V call is TRBV4-3, the J call TRBJ2-3; a weak D match, TRBD2 (5 bases). This CDR3 is built from 16 residues. Trimming cost V 0 bases and J 0 bases, with 10 bases left between them. The germline CDR1 and CDR2 sequences are LGHNA and YSLEER. The CDR3 sequence: CASSQDLGGSTDTQYF. CDR3 bases: TGCGCCAGCAGCCAAGATCTAGGCGGGAGCACAGATACGCAGTATTTT.

The rearrangement joins TRBV7-6 to TRBJ2-7; possibly TRBD1 or TRBD2 for D (5 bases each). Trimming shortened V by 1 base and J by 3 bases, and 7 bases separated the two germline ends. The CDR3 covers 13 residues. Per germline, CDR1 SGHVS and CDR2 FNYEAQ. The DNA of the CDR3 is TGTGCCAGCAGCTTAGGGGGGTTCTACGAGCAGTACTTC. It is translated as CASSLGGFYEQYF.

This clone was detected once. For the CDR3, the DNA is TGTGCCAGCAGCAGACCCTTCCGAGACAGGGGTAACAAGCGAAAAGGCATTCAGTACTTC. Translated: CASSRPFRDRGNKRKGIQYF. This chain links TRBV2 with TRBJ2-4, with TRBD1 identical over 8 bases. The CDR3 loop spans 20 amino acids. Germline CDR1 reads SNHLY; CDR2 reads FYNNEI. The J segment lost 9 bases and the V segment lost 6 bases, leaving 28 bases of the junction unmatched.

The chain couples TRBV7-2 to TRBJ2-4; D remains ambiguous. The CDR3 has 17 amino acids. Trimming pared 1 base from V and 1 base from J, leaving 14 bases between. CDR1 and CDR2 (germline): SGHTA, FQGNSA. CDR3 amino acids: CASSLGGGAYAKNIQYF. The DNA of the CDR3 is TGTGCCAGCAGCTTAGGTGGCGGAGCATACGCCAAAAACATTCAGTACTTC.

The chain joins TRBV7-6 to TRBJ2-1, with 11 bases fitting TRBD2. Germline lookup yields CDR1 SGHVS and CDR2 FNYEAQ. The CDR3 runs to 15 residues. The junction had 7 bases not matched to a gene; V was cut back by 2 bases and J by 10 bases. CDR3 in DNA: TGTGCCAGCAGCTTAATGACTAGCGGGGATGCCGAGCAGTTCTTC. This gives the protein CASSLMTSGDAEQFF.

The rearrangement links TRBV30 to TRBJ2-7; D tentatively reads TRBD1 or TRBD2 (6 bases each). The germline CDR1 and CDR2 sequences are GTSNPN and SVGIG (reference sequence). Trimming removed 7 bases at V and 7 bases at J, with 20 bases between. This CDR3 has 13 residues. The DNA for the CDR3 is TGTGCCTTTACGGACAGCGGGCTCGGAGAGCAGTACTTC. Its translation: CAFTDSGLGEQYF.

The chain combines TRBV7-9 with TRBJ2-7; 7 nucleotides agree with TRBD1. Germline V CDR1 and CDR2: SEHNR, FQNEAQ (reference sequence). The CDR3 extends over 16 amino acids. Germline trimming cut 2 bases from V and 2 bases from J; bases unmatched to any gene: 9. The CDR3 DNA follows: TGTGCCAGCAGCTTAAGTTCCGGGACAGCTACCTACGAGCAGTACTTC. Translating gives CASSLSSGTATYEQYF.

The chain couples TRBV13 to TRBJ2-5; 7 positions agree with TRBD1. The DNA end is more similar to TRBJ2-7, so the J call may be wrong. CDR3 size: 13 residues. CDR1 PRHDT and CDR2 FYEKMQ come from the germline V gene (reference sequence). As DNA, the CDR3 is TGTGCCAGCAGCGGACAGGAAACCTACGAGCAGTACTTC. Translating it yields CASSGQETYEQYF.

This clone was seen once. The chain recombines TRBV7-9 with TRBJ2-3; the D is unclear. V lost 5 bases, J lost 0 bases, and 12 bases lay in between. The length of the CDR3 is 15 residues. CDR1 and CDR2 (germline): SEHNR, FQNEAQ (reference sequence). The CDR3 DNA is TGTGCCAGCAGCCCATCGGGCCCCAGCACAGATACGCAGTATTTT. This gives the protein CASSPSGPSTDTQYF. Full variable domain (outside the CDR3, taken from reference TRBV7-9 and TRBJ2-3): DTGVSQNPRHKITKRGQNVTFRCDPISEHNRLYWYRQTLGQGPEFLTYFQNEAQLEKSRLLSDRFSAERPKGSFSTLEIQRTEQGDSAMYLCASSPSGPSTDTQYFGPGTRLTVL.

The chain carries TRBV6-4 and TRBJ2-5, with 7 positions matching TRBD2. V lost 11 bases and J lost 2; bases outside the gene matches: 14. The V gene's germline CDR1 is MRHNA and CDR2 SNTAGT. The CDR3 runs 15 residues. The CDR3 is CAALQEWGGQETQYF. CDR3 sequence (DNA): TGTGCCGCCCTCCAGGAGTGGGGGGGACAAGAGACCCAGTACTTC.

The rearrangement uses TRBV6-5 and TRBJ2-3; D gene unclear. This CDR3 comprises 12 residues. Trimming shortened V by 8 bases and J by 1 base, and 7 bases separated the two germline ends. Germline loops: CDR1 MNHEY, CDR2 SVGAGI. CDR3 coding DNA: TGTGCCAGCGGACGACGCACAGATACGCAGTATTTT. Translated: CASGRRTDTQYF.

V and J are TRBV4-3 and TRBJ2-1, with 7 positions matching TRBD2. Germline-derived CDR1 and CDR2 are LGHNA and YSLEER. The V segment lost 0 bases and the J segment 1 base; nucleotides outside the gene matches: 3. The CDR3 runs to 16 residues. CDR3 DNA: TGCGCCAGCAGCCAAGATGGGGGGGGGTCCTACAATGAGCAGTTCTTC. It yields the protein CASSQDGGGSYNEQFF.

V usage is TRBV7-9 and J usage is TRBJ2-6; D is possibly TRBD1 (6 bases). This CDR3 has 18 amino acids. V gave up 6 bases and J gave up 0 bases, with 18 bases separating them. CDR1 is SEHNR and CDR2 is FQNEAQ in the germline V gene (reference sequence). CDR3 protein: CASRISGGPLSGANVLTF. CDR3 sequence (DNA): TGTGCCAGCAGGATCAGTGGGGGCCCCCTCTCTGGGGCCAACGTCCTGACTTTC.

The V call is TRBV12-5, the J call TRBJ2-3; unclear D gene. V lost 1 base, J lost 4 bases, and 21 bases lay in between. The CDR3 consists of 18 residues. The germline V gene has CDR1 LGHNT and CDR2 FRNRAP. CDR3 protein: CASGLALTDPGDPDTQYF. In DNA form, the CDR3 reads TGTGCTAGTGGTTTGGCACTTACTGATCCCGGAGATCCAGATACGCAGTATTTT.

The chain is built from TRBV5-1 and TRBJ2-2, with TRBD1 as a possible D gene (6 bases). The CDR3 spans 15 residues. V dropped 3 bases and J dropped 5 bases, with 14 bases sitting between them. The V gene's germline CDR1 is SGHRS and CDR2 YFSETQ. The CDR3 DNA is TGCGCCAGCAGCTCGACAGGTGAACAGACCGGGGAGCTGTTTTTT. This encodes CASSSTGEQTGELFF.

The rearrangement links TRBV4-3 to TRBJ1-3; 9 bases fit TRBD1. With 3 bases clipped from V and 2 bases from J, the junction kept 5 bases outside the gene matches. Per the germline V gene, CDR1 is LGHNA and CDR2 is YSLEER. This CDR3 region has 16 residues. The DNA for the CDR3 is TGCGCCAGCAGCCAGAGGGGACAGGGACCTGGAAACACCATATATTTT. Translating it yields CASSQRGQGPGNTIYF.

V usage is TRBV5-1 and J usage is TRBJ2-1; the D is unclear. Trimming took off 4 bases at V and 4 bases at J, with 6 bases between the two ends. The CDR3 runs 12 residues. CDR1 SGHRS and CDR2 YFSETQ come from the germline V gene. CDR3 sequence reads: CASSADYNEQFF. The CDR3 region has the DNA TGCGCCAGCAGCGCGGATTACAATGAGCAGTTCTTC.

V and J are TRBV11-2 and TRBJ2-5; TRBD2 agrees at 14 bases. This CDR3 is 19 amino acids long. Germline V gives CDR1 SGHAT, CDR2 FQNNGV. The trim removed 3 bases at V and 1 base at J, leaving 10 bases unmatched. CDR3 loop: CASSFPGTSGGGLQETQYF. The CDR3 bases are TGTGCCAGCAGCTTTCCCGGGACTAGCGGGGGAGGGCTCCAAGAGACCCAGTACTTC.

The V gene is TRBV5-1, the J gene TRBJ2-5, with 11 nucleotides matching TRBD1. Germline assignment: CDR1 SGHRS and CDR2 YFSETQ. The CDR3 length is 16 residues. J lost 4 bases, V lost 0 bases, and 5 bases had no gene match. The DNA of the CDR3 is TGCGCCAGCAGCTTGGGGACAGGGGGCGTCGGAGAGACCCAGTACTTC. Protein product: CASSLGTGGVGETQYF.